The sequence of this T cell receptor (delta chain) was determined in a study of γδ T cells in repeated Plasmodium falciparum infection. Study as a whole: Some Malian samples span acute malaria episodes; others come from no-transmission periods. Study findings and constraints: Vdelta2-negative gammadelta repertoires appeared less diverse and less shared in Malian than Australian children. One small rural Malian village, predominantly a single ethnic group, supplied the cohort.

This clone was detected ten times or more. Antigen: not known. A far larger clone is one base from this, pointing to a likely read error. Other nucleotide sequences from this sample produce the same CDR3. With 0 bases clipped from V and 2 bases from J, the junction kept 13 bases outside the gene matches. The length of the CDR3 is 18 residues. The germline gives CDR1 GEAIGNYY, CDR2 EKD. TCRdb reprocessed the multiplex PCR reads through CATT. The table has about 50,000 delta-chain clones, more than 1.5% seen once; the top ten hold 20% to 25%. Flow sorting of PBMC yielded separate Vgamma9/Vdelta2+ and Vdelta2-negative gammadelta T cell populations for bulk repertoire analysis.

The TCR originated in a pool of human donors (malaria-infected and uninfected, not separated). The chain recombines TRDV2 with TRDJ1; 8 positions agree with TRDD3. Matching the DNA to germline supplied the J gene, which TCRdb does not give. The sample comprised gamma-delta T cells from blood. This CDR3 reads CACDTVLGALRSTDKLIF. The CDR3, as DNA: TGTGCCTGTGACACCGTACTGGGGGCTCTACGAAGTACCGATAAACTCATCTTT.